The 16 T cell receptor beta chains reported below all come from one sample, sequenced in a study of T cell repertoires in aging, cancer and after chemotherapy. Peripheral blood genomic DNA, not sorted cells or RNA, was the template. A mixed TRB-A/B primer pool amplified rearranged TRB by multiplex touch-down PCR. One entry per CDR3 protein, called by TCRdb with MiXCR from the multiplex PCR reads. Of about 6,200 distinct CDR3 sequences in the sample, 25% to 30% were seen once. The sequenced sample was blood. Receptors were obtained from a human donor in good health.

This clonotype has a handful of counts. This sequence joins TRBV28 and TRBJ2-5; TRBD1 agrees at 8 bases. Germline loops: CDR1 MDHEN, CDR2 SYDVKM. The V gene end was trimmed by 4 bases and the J gene end by 3 bases; junction bases not matched to a gene: 7. CDR3 length: 15 residues. CDR3 sequence reads: CASSSSPDREETQYF. The CDR3 bases are TGTGCCAGCAGTTCTAGTCCGGACAGGGAAGAGACCCAGTACTTC.

This rearrangement joins TRBV7-9 to TRBJ1-1, with D unresolved. The CDR3 totals 14 residues. Trimming shortened V by 5 bases and J by 2 bases, and 12 bases separated the two germline ends. Germline V lookup: CDR1 SEHNR, CDR2 FQNEAQ (reference sequence). The CDR3 nucleotides are TGTGCCAGCAGCGCAGTAGCCTCTAACACTGAAGCTTTCTTT. Translating gives CASSAVASNTEAFF.

The chain carries TRBV5-1 and TRBJ2-1; D is unclear. CDR1 and CDR2 from the germline V gene are SGHRS and YFSETQ. The CDR3 sequence is 16 residues long. Trimming stripped 6 bases from V and 0 bases from J, with 16 bases between. The CDR3 spells CASTNYSSSSYNEQFF. CDR3 nucleotide sequence: TGCGCCAGCACAAACTACTCTTCGAGCTCCTACAATGAGCAGTTCTTC.

This clonotype was counted between two and nine times. This sequence joins TRBV4-3 and TRBJ2-5, with D unresolved. Germline loops: CDR1 LGHNA, CDR2 YSLEER. V was trimmed by 0 bases and J by 2 bases, leaving 7 bases between them. There are 14 residues in the CDR3. The CDR3 coding sequence is TGCGCCAGCAGCCAAGACCTCGTACAAGAGACCCAGTACTTC. It is translated as CASSQDLVQETQYF.

The rearrangement uses TRBV14 and TRBJ2-7; tentatively, D is TRBD2 (6 bases). Germline V gene lookup returns CDR1 SGHDN and CDR2 FVKESK. The V gene lost 0 bases and the J gene lost 3 bases, with 9 bases spanning the gap. There are 14 residues in the CDR3. CDR3: CASSQDGGIYEQYV. The DNA for the CDR3 is TGTGCCAGCAGCCAAGATGGCGGGATCTACGAGCAGTACGTC.

This clonotype is categorized as medium-sized. The rearrangement links TRBV7-2 to TRBJ2-7; 10 positions agree with TRBD1. The CDR3 loop spans 18 amino acids. From germline, CDR1 is SGHTA and CDR2 FQGNSA. CDR3 protein: CALIKRHRQGARFYEQYV. In DNA, the CDR3 is TGTGCGTTGATCAAACGCCATCGACAGGGGGCGCGATTCTACGAGCAGTACGTC.

J is TRBJ2-5 and V is TRBV5-1, with TRBD2 matching 7 bases. V shed 4 bases and J 5 bases; nucleotides not matched to a gene: 8. Germline CDR1 reads SGHRS; CDR2 reads YFSETQ. The CDR3 has 14 residues. The CDR3 nucleotides are TGCGCCAGCAGCGTCGGTATCGGGGGGGAGACCCAGTACTTC. Protein: CASSVGIGGETQYF.

This clonotype has only a few counts. The chain is built from TRBV5-1 and TRBJ2-7, with D perhaps matching TRBD2 (6 bases). V lost 1 base and J lost 5, with 13 bases in between. Germline V lookup: CDR1 SGHRS, CDR2 YFSETQ. There are 14 residues in the CDR3. CDR3 protein: CASSLRSSGDEQYF. The CDR3 DNA reads TGCGCCAGCAGCTTGAGGAGTTCGGGGGACGAGCAGTACTTC.

With regard to this clonotype: A read error may explain this, as a much larger clone is one base away. The chain has TRBV7-3 and TRBJ2-3; the match to TRBD2 covers 7 bases. Germline V gene data show CDR1 as SGHTA and CDR2 as FQGTGA. The V gene end was trimmed by 1 base and the J gene end by 7 bases; junction bases not matched to a gene: 5. The CDR3 loop spans 14 amino acids. The CDR3 DNA sequence: TGTGCCAGCAGCTTAAGCGGGAGCCCAAATACGCAGTATTTT. Translating gives CASSLSGSPNTQYF.

This clonotype is medium-sized in the sample. The chain has TRBV30 and TRBJ2-3, with 8 bases lining up with TRBD2. The CDR3 is 14 amino acids. Germline V lookup: CDR1 GTSNPN, CDR2 SVGIG (reference sequence). The V and J ends lost 5 bases and 4 bases, in that order; junction bases with no gene match: 8. CDR3 sequence reads: CAWCLAGWADTQYF. CDR3 sequence (DNA): TGTGCCTGGTGTTTAGCGGGGTGGGCAGATACGCAGTATTTT.

By share of the sample, this clonotype is medium-sized (0.01 to 0.1%). Given the absence of the conserved phenylalanine or tryptophan at the CDR3 end, a read error is likely. The DNA is omitted, as the CDR3 cannot be located on it reliably, and the CDR3 follows TCRdb's listing. The J gene is TRBJ1-1, the V gene TRBV19. The CDR3 adds up to 13 amino acids, both ends counted. Germline V gene sequence: CDR1 LNHDA, CDR2 SQIVND (reference sequence). The CDR3 loop reads CASSIGYIVLERL.

Concerning this clonotype: A much larger clone lies one base from this, so it may be a read error. V usage is TRBV5-1 and J usage is TRBJ2-2, with 7 bases aligning to TRBD1. Germline-derived CDR1 and CDR2 are SGHRS and YFSETQ. V dropped 0 bases and J dropped 4; count of bases not matched to a gene: 6. CDR3 length: 16 amino acids. CDR3 in DNA: TGCGCCAGCAGCTTGGTAGGGTACAGGGGCACCGGGGAGCTGTTTTTT. Amino acid sequence: CASSLVGYRGTGELFF.

This clonotype is classed as medium-sized. J is TRBJ2-1 and V is TRBV6-5; no definite D call. CDR1 MNHEY and CDR2 SVGAGI come from the germline V gene. V lost 0 bases and J lost 0, with 15 bases in between. This CDR3 has 18 amino acids. CDR3 bases: TGTGCCAGCAGTTACTCGCGCGGCGGAGAAGGCTCCTACAATGAGCAGTTCTTC. Amino acids: CASSYSRGGEGSYNEQFF.

This clonotype is judged medium-sized. The chain recombines TRBV11-1 with TRBJ2-2, with D unresolved. Trimming shortened V by 5 bases and J by 7 bases, and 14 bases separated the two germline ends. Germline V gene sequence: CDR1 SGHAT, CDR2 FQDESV (reference sequence). CDR3 size: 14 residues. Here the CDR3 DNA reads TGTGCCAGCAGCCCGGAGTACGGTGACGGGGAGCTGTTTTTT. Translated, it gives CASSPEYGDGELFF.

By its share, this clonotype is medium-sized. This chain joins TRBV27 and TRBJ1-6; the D gene is possibly TRBD1 (6 bases). Trimming pared 6 bases from V and 9 bases from J, leaving 21 bases between. Germline V gene data show CDR1 as MNHEY and CDR2 as SMNVEV (reference sequence). This CDR3 comprises 16 residues. CDR3 amino acids: CASRGRWGHFTSPLHF. CDR3 in DNA: TGTGCCAGCAGAGGCCGTTGGGGACACTTTACTTCACCCCTCCACTTT.

The CDR3 region has the DNA TGTGCCAGCAGGGACAGACTGGATCAGCCCCAGCATTTT. This encodes CASRDRLDQPQHF. The chain links TRBV6-2 or TRBV6-3 to TRBJ1-5; D is possibly TRBD1 (6 bases). Trimming left V 6 bases short and J 5 bases short, with 11 bases between. This CDR3 is 13 amino acids long. Germline CDR1 and CDR2: MNHEY and SVGEGT.